This section outlines one T cell receptor beta chain sequence together with its context. This clonotype is medium-sized (0.01 to 0.1%) in terms of sample share. What this receptor recognizes is not known. No much larger clone is present one base from it, and per-base qualities are unavailable. Library creation used 5' RACE. The sequencer listed for this sample is NextSeq 500. In the TCR library protocol, a unique molecular identifier was attached to each TCR cDNA molecule so that PCR and sequencing errors could be corrected. Per the authors' processing: TCR identification, UMI-based error correction and CDR3 extraction were performed with Decombinator tools. TCRs above a frequency of 2 per 1,000, corresponding to the top 1% of the tumor frequency distribution, were defined as expanded. Expanded tumor TCRs statistically deemed absent (corrected P<0.05) from at least one tumor region were classed as regional, and all other expanded tumor TCRs were classed as ubiquitous. Renyi diversity was calculated using the R vegan package after each repertoire was subsampled 100 times to 5,000 TCRs. CDR3 similarity networks were constructed using string-kernel similarity of amino acid triplets, with links drawn between CDR3s whose pairwise similarity was above 0.82. TCRdb reprocessing: public reads trimmed at Q25 with fastp, clones called with MiXCR, in-frame beta chains kept. Records with the same CDR3 protein are collapsed into one entry carrying the most frequent genes and DNA. TCRdb's processing, not the authors' own work, is the source of the V and J calls. For this sample there are 2,700 or so distinct CDR3 sequences; 15% to 17% appear just once. Approximately 6.5% of the sample is held by the ten biggest clonotypes.

The source of the sample is a study of spatial heterogeneity in lung cancer (dated by TCRdb to the late 2010s). Context from the whole study: More beta-chain than alpha-chain transcripts were consistently detected, likely reflecting higher beta-chain transcript abundance. The study quantitatively compared TCR alpha and beta repertoires across multiple tumor regions, matched nontumor lung and blood in non-small cell lung cancer. In tumor regions, TCR transcript counts showed a strong correlation with a T cell transcriptional module score derived from matched bulk RNA-seq. Nonsynonymous mutation counts, determined by whole-exome sequencing of tumor tissue, were related to features of the TCR repertoire. In the raw uncorrected reads, each unique combination of TCR and UMI appeared more than ten times on average. At surgery, hundreds of tumor regions, almost 65 matched nontumor lung samples and 50 to 60 PBMC samples were TCR-sequenced for both alpha and beta chains.

Broad study findings and their caveats: Additional single-cell paired TCR alpha and beta sequencing was considered necessary to confirm, at a functional level, the hypothesis that regional TCRs recognize regional mutations. TCR-seq coverage of tumor T cells was estimated at only approximately 7% for alpha chains and 13% for beta chains. The count of ubiquitous expanded TCRs correlated with the count of ubiquitous nonsynonymous mutations, and the count of regional expanded TCRs correlated with the count of regional nonsynonymous mutations. The tumor nonsynonymous mutation count correlated with the number of expanded intratumoral alpha and beta TCRs.

In the paper's terms, the time point label means: sample taken at primary tumor resection. Donors were approximately 72 patients with early-stage, untreated non-small cell lung cancer from the lung TRACERx cohort. Whole RNA extracted from tumor and nontumor lung tissue, or from cryopreserved PBMC samples, was used for TCR sequencing without cell sorting. Only patients for whom sufficient RNA was available from at least two tumor regions were selected for TCR sequencing. Before selection, tumor and adjacent nontumor lung specimens were reviewed by a lung pathologist. Specimen: lung tumor tissue, collected at surgery. The clonotype was recovered from a female donor with early-stage non-small cell lung cancer.

CDR3 reads: CASSLGGFLYNEQFF. In nucleotides, the sequence is TGTGCCAGCAGTTTAGGGGGATTCCTATACAATGAGCAGTTCTTC. The chain is assembled from TRBV12-3 or TRBV12-4 and TRBJ2-1; the D gene identity is not certain. The trim is 1 base for V and 4 bases for J, with a gap of 11 bases between the germline ends. The CDR3 has 15 amino acids, counting the end cysteine and phenylalanine. Only the CDR3 DNA is retained, 45 bases long and in frame from the first base.